The 18 T cell receptor beta chains in this list originate from one sample, sequenced in a study of cytomegalovirus exposure and HLA in healthy donors. Researchers ran the PCR with 60 Vbeta and 13 Jbeta primers. TCRdb's table, derived via immunoSEQ multiplex PCR, lists solely in-frame clones and lacks some. The sample consists of 150,000 to 200,000 clones, 60% to 80% of them appearing once. The specimen was PBMCs. The receptors originated from a female donor in good health and CMV-seronegative.

The chain combines TRBV27 with TRBJ2-3; 11 nucleotides agree with TRBD2. The CDR3 extends over 16 amino acids. Germline trimming cut 3 bases from V and 2 bases from J; bases unmatched to any gene: 4. From germline, CDR1 is MNHEY and CDR2 SMNVEV (reference sequence). The DNA for the CDR3 is TGTGCCAGCAGTTTCCTAGCGGGGGGAATCACAGATACGCAGTATTTT. This codes for CASSFLAGGITDTQYF.

The J gene is TRBJ1-4, the V gene TRBV28; 10 bases line up with TRBD1. This CDR3 has 15 amino acids. Germline V gives CDR1 MDHEN, CDR2 SYDVKM. The junction had 4 bases not matched to a gene; V was cut back by 6 bases and J by 3 bases. The CDR3 bases are TGTGCCAGCAGCGCCGGGACAGGGGCTAATGAAAAACTGTTTTTT. Translating it yields CASSAGTGANEKLFF.

The chain combines TRBV6-5 with TRBJ1-4; TRBD1 is a possible D gene (6 bases). The CDR3 covers 14 residues. In germline, CDR1 is MNHEY, CDR2 SVGAGI. Trimming removed 6 bases at V and 2 bases at J, with 10 bases between. CDR3 in DNA: TGTGCCAGCAGCCGGACAGTCACTAATGAAAAACTGTTTTTT. As protein: CASSRTVTNEKLFF.

About this clone: The junction shows a germline mismatch at one end, possibly a read error. This chain links TRBV5-6 with TRBJ2-3, with TRBD1 matching over 11 bases. The CDR3 totals 15 residues. Germline assignment: CDR1 SGHDT and CDR2 YYEEEE. The CDR3 DNA reads as TGTGCCAGCACCTTGGAGGGGACAGGGGGAGATACGCAGTATTTT. This gives the protein CASTLEGTGGDTQYF.

The chain couples TRBV11-3 to TRBJ2-1, with D maybe TRBD2 (6 bases). The germline V gene encodes CDR1 SGHNT and CDR2 YENEEA. Trimming left V 5 bases short and J 7 bases short, with 18 bases between. The length of the CDR3 is 15 residues. The CDR3, as DNA: TGTGCCAGCAGCCCGCCGGGGGTCAAGAATAATGAGCAGTTCTTC. It is translated as CASSPPGVKNNEQFF.

V gene TRBV4-2 combines with J gene TRBJ2-7; D call uncertain. This CDR3 has 12 amino acids. The V gene lost 0 bases and the J gene lost 4 bases, with 4 bases spanning the gap. Germline V gene data show CDR1 as LGHNA and CDR2 as YNFKEQ. CDR3 sequence: CASSQDSYEQYF. CDR3 DNA sequence: TGTGCCAGCAGCCAAGATTCGTACGAGCAGTACTTC.

The chain joins TRBV28 to TRBJ1-3; 8 bases are shared with TRBD1. The germline CDR1 and CDR2 sequences are MDHEN and SYDVKM. The V and J ends lost 3 bases and 7 bases, in that order; junction bases with no gene match: 8. This CDR3 has 15 amino acids. CDR3 nucleotides: TGTGCCAGCAGTTTTTCGTCAGGGGGCAGGAACACCATATATTTT. The encoded protein is CASSFSSGGRNTIYF.

The chain carries TRBV7-6 and TRBJ1-6; TRBD1 might be the D (5 bases). CDR1 and CDR2 (germline): SGHVS, FNYEAQ. The CDR3 runs 16 residues. Trimming removed 2 bases from V and 7 bases from J, with 15 bases in between. The CDR3 loop is CASSLRQGKGNSPLHF. For the CDR3, the DNA is TGTGCCAGCAGCTTACGGCAGGGAAAAGGGAATTCACCCCTCCACTTT.

This clone was detected once. This CDR3 is CAISESPGQPYGYTF. CDR3 in DNA: TGTGCCATCAGTGAGTCGCCGGGACAGCCCTATGGCTACACCTTC. V and J are TRBV10-3 and TRBJ1-2, with 7 positions matching TRBD1. This CDR3 has 15 amino acids. J gave up 4 bases and V 0 bases, and 5 bases lay outside the gene matches. Germline CDR1 reads ENHRY; CDR2 reads SYGVKD.

This clone has just one count. This chain links TRBV7-8 with TRBJ2-7, with 10 bases aligning to TRBD1. CDR1 and CDR2 from the germline V gene are SGHVS and FQNEAQ. CDR3 size: 15 residues. The V segment lost 5 bases and the J segment 2 bases; nucleotides outside the gene matches: 6. The CDR3 is CASSIRDRGAYEQYF. For the CDR3, the DNA is TGTGCCAGCAGCATCCGGGACAGGGGAGCCTACGAGCAGTACTTC.

The chain employs TRBV5-4 and TRBJ2-7; 10 bases align to TRBD2. The CDR3 loop spans 15 amino acids. From germline, CDR1 is SGHNT and CDR2 YYREEE (reference sequence). V was clipped by 3 bases and J by 2 bases; unmatched bases: 5. As DNA, the CDR3 is TGTGCCAGCAGCTCGAATCTAGCGGGGGCCTACGAGCAGTACTTC. As protein: CASSSNLAGAYEQYF.

The chain combines TRBV9 with TRBJ2-1; 8 bases match TRBD2. This CDR3 is 15 amino acids long. After removal of 2 bases from V and 7 bases from J, the junction contained 8 bases not matched to a gene. CDR1 SGDLS and CDR2 YYNGEE come from the germline V gene. The CDR3 loop reads CASSVAGTRPNEQFF. For the CDR3, the DNA is TGTGCCAGCAGCGTCGCCGGGACTAGACCAAATGAGCAGTTCTTC.

This chain uses TRBV10-2 with TRBJ2-2; 8 bases agree with TRBD2. The CDR3 length is 14 residues. The germline CDR1 and CDR2 sequences are WSHSY and SAAADI. V lost 3 bases to trimming and J lost 8 bases; unmatched junction nucleotides: 5. Written as DNA, the CDR3 is TGCGCCAGCAGTGAATTAGCGGGAAGGGGGGAGCTGTTTTTT. Translation gives CASSELAGRGELFF.

The chain employs TRBV27 and TRBJ2-5; 7 nucleotides align to TRBD1. The CDR3 sequence is 15 residues long. V lost 4 bases, J lost 4 bases, and 9 bases stayed unmatched. The V gene's germline CDR1 is MNHEY and CDR2 SMNVEV (reference sequence). This chain's CDR3 is CASSSQTGLGETQYF. CDR3 DNA: TGTGCCAGCAGTTCGCAGACAGGGCTGGGAGAGACCCAGTACTTC.

The chain combines TRBV5-1 with TRBJ2-3; 8 bases align to TRBD2. This CDR3 contains 16 residues. Trimming removed 0 bases from V and 7 bases from J; junction bases left unmatched: 10. The germline gives CDR1 SGHRS, CDR2 YFSETQ. CDR3 sequence: CASSLAERGFGNTQYF. DNA for the CDR3: TGCGCCAGCAGCTTGGCCGAGCGGGGGTTCGGGAATACGCAGTATTTT.

This clone was recorded a few times. The J gene is TRBJ1-2, the V gene TRBV15, with D hard to call. The CDR3 consists of 14 residues. The ends were cut back, 5 bases at V and 4 bases at J, with 14 bases in the middle. Germline V lookup: CDR1 LNHNV, CDR2 YYDKDF (reference sequence). CDR3 loop: CATSAPGESYGYTF. The CDR3 DNA follows: TGTGCCACCAGCGCTCCCGGGGAAAGCTATGGCTACACCTTC.

The chain combines TRBV5-1 with TRBJ1-5; unclear D gene. Trimming took 0 bases from V and 5 from J, leaving 12 bases between them. The CDR3 extends over 15 amino acids. The germline CDR1 and CDR2 sequences are SGHRS and YFSETQ. CDR3 sequence: CASSLAPAGDQPQHF. As DNA, the CDR3 is TGCGCCAGCAGCTTGGCTCCGGCGGGAGATCAGCCCCAGCATTTT.

This chain connects TRBV18 to TRBJ2-7, with D unresolved. Between the trimmed V and J ends, which lost 0 bases and 5 bases, there was a span of 8 bases. CDR1 KGHSH and CDR2 LQKENI come from the germline V gene. The CDR3 sequence is 13 residues long. The CDR3 region is CASSPPLRDEQYF. The CDR3 nucleotides are TGTGCCAGCTCACCACCCCTGCGTGACGAGCAGTACTTC.